The T cell receptor (beta chain) under discussion was sequenced for a study of CD8 T cells in Susac syndrome. The study, taken as a whole, reports: The study's TCR sequencing and HLA analysis drew on a certain number of individuals. That number was acknowledged as relatively small.

After extraction with the RNeasy kit, about 0.45 to 1 ug of the RNA was reverse transcribed using random hexamers. One entry per CDR3 protein results from TCRdb running MiXCR on the immunoSEQ multiplex PCR reads. There are approximately 200,000 distinct CDR3 sequences in the sample; approximately 94% occur only once, and more than 0.09% lies in the top ten. Worth noting for this clonotype: What it binds is unknown.

This clonotype was sampled from a human donor with multiple sclerosis. The sample taken for sequencing was CD4+ T cells from PBMCs.

The CDR3 region has the DNA TGTGCCACCAGGGCGAACATGAACACTGAAGCTTTCTTT. The encoded protein is CATRANMNTEAFF. V and J are TRBV15 and TRBJ1-1, with no clear D. V was clipped by 6 bases and J by 0 bases, with 8 bases between them. Looked up from germline, CDR1 is LNHNV and CDR2 is YYDKDF (reference sequence). The CDR3 totals 13 residues.